These 30 T cell receptor beta chains came from one sample sequenced in a study of blood T cell repertoires in COVID-19. Only in-frame clones appear in the TCRdb table, and some are missing; sequencing was by immunoSEQ multiplex PCR. The sample lists approximately 160,000 clones, more than 80% occurring once. Sequencing input: peripheral blood. The receptors were gathered from a human donor in a cohort sampled during active COVID-19.

The chain has TRBV18 and TRBJ2-3; TRBD2 aligns across 10 bases. This CDR3 is 17 amino acids long. Germline CDR1 KGHSH, CDR2 LQKENI. J lost 2 bases, V lost 3 bases, and 8 bases had no gene match. The CDR3 region has the DNA TGTGCCAGCTCACCGGTGGTAGCGGGGGGAATCACAGATACGCAGTATTTT. As protein: CASSPVVAGGITDTQYF.

The chain has TRBV9 and TRBJ1-1; D not resolved. CDR3 length: 16 residues. Germline CDR1 SGDLS, CDR2 YYNGEE. Trimming shortened V by 4 bases and J by 1 base, and 17 bases separated the two germline ends. The DNA of the CDR3 is TGTGCCAGCAGCCCGGGCCCGGGAGGGAGGAACACTGAAGCTTTCTTT. It codes for CASSPGPGGRNTEAFF.

V gene TRBV6-5 combines with J gene TRBJ2-7; 9 positions agree with TRBD1. The V segment lost 5 bases and the J segment 1 base; nucleotides outside the gene matches: 6. The CDR3 has 15 amino acids. The germline CDR1 and CDR2 sequences are MNHEY and SVGAGI. The CDR3 sequence: CASSTTGTGSYEQYF. The CDR3, as DNA: TGTGCCAGCAGTACAACCGGGACAGGGTCCTACGAGCAGTACTTC.

This CDR3 is CASSQGQGLSNLHF. As DNA, the CDR3 is TGTGCCAGTTCCCAAGGGCAGGGGCTCTCGAACCTCCACTTT. The rearrangement uses TRBV19 and TRBJ1-6, with TRBD1 as a possible D gene (6 bases). The CDR3 totals 14 residues. V lost 8 bases and J lost 15, with 23 bases in between. Per the germline V gene, CDR1 is LNHDA and CDR2 is SQIVND (reference sequence).

A word on this clone: This same CDR3 is encoded by further DNA sequences in the sample. The rearrangement joins TRBV18 to TRBJ2-7; tentatively, D is TRBD1 (6 bases). CDR1 and CDR2 (germline): KGHSH, LQKENI. Between the trimmed V and J ends, which lost 3 bases and 2 bases, there was a span of 8 bases. This CDR3 comprises 13 residues. CDR3 nucleotides: TGTGCCAGCTCACCCGGACAGACCTACGAGCAGTACTTC. Its translation is CASSPGQTYEQYF.

The rearrangement joins TRBV7-3 to TRBJ2-4; D possibly corresponds to TRBD2 (6 bases). V was shortened by 4 bases and J by 6 bases, with 10 bases between the two germline ends. Germline lookup yields CDR1 SGHTA and CDR2 FQGTGA. This CDR3 comprises 13 residues. The CDR3 region is CASSSRDGNIQYF. DNA of the CDR3: TGTGCCAGCAGCTCGCGGGATGGAAACATTCAGTACTTC.

This chain uses TRBV28 with TRBJ1-4, with 12 bases that match TRBD1. The CDR3 extends over 15 amino acids. CDR1 is MDHEN, CDR2 SYDVKM, per germline. Trimming cost V 5 bases and J 8 bases; bases outside gene matches: 6. CDR3 bases: TGTGCCAGCAGTCCGGGACAGGGGGCCTGGGAAAAACTGTTTTTT. Protein sequence: CASSPGQGAWEKLFF.

The V gene is TRBV7-3, the J gene TRBJ2-1; D is undetermined. The germline V gene encodes CDR1 SGHTA and CDR2 FQGTGA. The CDR3 consists of 14 residues. The V end was cut by 1 base, the J end by 6 bases, with 10 bases between. The CDR3 bases are TGTGCCAGCAGCTTAATAGATGTTGGCAATGAGCAGTTCTTC. This sequence encodes CASSLIDVGNEQFF.

The CDR3 spells CASSQGALSRQPQHF. CDR3 in DNA: TGTGCCAGCAGCCAAGGGGCCCTCAGTCGTCAGCCCCAGCATTTT. The V call is TRBV6-5, the J call TRBJ1-5, with a possible D match to TRBD1 (5 bases). CDR1 MNHEY and CDR2 SVGAGI come from the germline V gene. This CDR3 comprises 15 residues. V gave up 6 bases and J gave up 6 bases, with 18 bases separating them.

The chain couples TRBV7-3 to TRBJ1-1; D is uncertain. Trimming removed 5 bases at V and 5 bases at J, with 12 bases between. The length of the CDR3 is 13 residues. Looked up from germline, CDR1 is SGHTA and CDR2 is FQGTGA. The CDR3 region is CASSLGRETEAFF. CDR3 nucleotides: TGTGCCAGCAGCCTGGGCCGGGAAACTGAAGCTTTCTTT.

As DNA, the CDR3 is TGTGCCAGCTCGGCTGCCGGGGGGAGGTCAGATACGCAGTATTTT. Translating it yields CASSAAGGRSDTQYF. The chain joins TRBV18 to TRBJ2-3; TRBD2 matches at 7 bases. The CDR3 is made up of 15 amino acids. Unmatched junction bases numbered 10, after V lost 6 bases and J lost 4 bases. Germline V gene sequence: CDR1 KGHSH, CDR2 LQKENI.

V and J are TRBV6-5 and TRBJ2-7; tentative D call: TRBD2 (6 bases). Germline values: CDR1 MNHEY, CDR2 SVGAGI. Trimming took off 8 bases at V and 1 base at J, with 15 bases between the two ends. This CDR3 spans 14 amino acids. CDR3 sequence: CASASGGLSYEQYF. In DNA form, the CDR3 reads TGTGCCAGCGCCTCCGGGGGTCTTTCCTACGAGCAGTACTTC.

The chain carries TRBV6-5 and TRBJ1-2; D not resolved. V gave up 6 bases and J gave up 6 bases, with 8 bases separating them. This CDR3 region has 11 residues. Per germline, CDR1 MNHEY and CDR2 SVGAGI. CDR3 protein: CASRRADGYTF. CDR3 nucleotides: TGTGCCAGCAGGAGGGCGGATGGCTACACCTTC.

The chain uses TRBV7-3 and TRBJ2-1, with TRBD2 identical over 8 bases. CDR1 is SGHTA, CDR2 FQGTGA, per germline. The CDR3 runs to 15 residues. Trimming took 1 base from V and 6 from J; bases not matched to a gene: 5. The CDR3 region is CASSLMAGGLNEQFF. Written as DNA, the CDR3 is TGTGCCAGCAGCTTAATGGCGGGAGGTCTCAATGAGCAGTTCTTC.

This clone was seen only once. The chain employs TRBV7-8 and TRBJ2-5; D may be TRBD1 (6 bases). The CDR3 contains 16 residues. CDR1 is SGHVS, CDR2 FQNEAQ, per germline. The ends were cut back, 1 base at V and 3 bases at J, with 15 bases in the middle. The DNA of the CDR3 is TGTGCCAGCAGCTTAGATACCGGGACAAGGAAAGAGACCCAGTACTTC. Amino acid sequence: CASSLDTGTRKETQYF.

J is TRBJ1-6 and V is TRBV6-5; D may be TRBD1 (5 bases). Trimming removed 6 bases at V and 10 bases at J, with 10 bases between. This CDR3 region has 12 residues. CDR1 is MNHEY and CDR2 is SVGAGI in the germline V gene. CDR3 region: CASRNGASPLHF. The CDR3 nucleotides read TGTGCCAGCAGAAATGGGGCATCACCCCTCCACTTT.

This chain links TRBV7-2 with TRBJ1-2, with TRBD1 as a possible D gene (5 bases). This CDR3 comprises 14 residues. From germline, CDR1 is SGHTA and CDR2 FQGNSA. Trimming cost V 3 bases and J 3 bases, with 11 bases left between them. The CDR3 sequence: CASSLTVSHYGYTF. CDR3 DNA: TGTGCCAGCAGCTTGACAGTCTCGCACTATGGCTACACCTTC.

This clone was picked up many times. The genes are TRBV24-1 and TRBJ2-3; D not certain. Germline V CDR1 and CDR2: KGHDR, SFDVKD. With 9 bases removed from V and 0 bases from J, the gap between germline ends came to 9 bases. The CDR3 consists of 13 residues. Here the CDR3 DNA reads TGTGCCACCTATGAGTCGAGCACAGATACGCAGTATTTT. Its translation is CATYESSTDTQYF.

The rearrangement uses TRBV10-2 and TRBJ2-7, with D perhaps TRBD2 (6 bases). Trimming removed 6 bases from V and 0 bases from J, with 18 bases in between. From germline, CDR1 is WSHSY and CDR2 SAAADI. There are 16 residues in the CDR3. The DNA for the CDR3 is TGCGCCAGCAGGGACCTCTCAGCGGGTAGCTCCTACGAGCAGTACTTC. Amino acids: CASRDLSAGSSYEQYF.

The V call is TRBV20-1, the J call TRBJ2-7; a weak D match, TRBD1 (6 bases). CDR1 is DFQATT and CDR2 is SNEGSKA in the germline V gene (reference sequence). The CDR3 is 14 residues long. V was cut by 3 bases and J by 0 bases, with 12 bases left in between. The CDR3 DNA follows: TGCAGTGCTAGTACAGGGTCCAGCTCCTACGAGCAGTACTTC. The encoded protein is CSASTGSSSYEQYF.

The chain links TRBV11-2 to TRBJ2-5, with D uncertain. Trimming took 5 bases from V and 1 from J, leaving 8 bases between them. CDR1 and CDR2 from the germline V gene are SGHAT and FQNNGV. The CDR3 has 13 residues. CDR3 amino acids: CASSTQPQETQYF. In DNA, the CDR3 is TGTGCCAGCAGCACACAACCCCAAGAGACCCAGTACTTC.

CDR3 bases: TGTGCCAGCAGGGAGGGGAATTCACCCCTCCACTTT. Encoded protein: CASREGNSPLHF. The V and J genes are TRBV6-6 and TRBJ1-6; D perhaps matches TRBD1 (5 bases). The CDR3 contains 12 residues. V was shortened by 6 bases and J by 7 bases, with 7 bases between the two germline ends. The V gene's germline CDR1 is MNHNY and CDR2 SVGAGI (reference sequence).

The rearrangement joins TRBV27 to TRBJ2-7; the match to TRBD1 covers 11 bases. The CDR3 covers 14 residues. After removal of 6 bases from V and 2 bases from J, the junction contained 3 bases not matched to a gene. The germline CDR1 and CDR2 sequences are MNHEY and SMNVEV (reference sequence). Here the CDR3 reads CASRPGQGAYEQYF. The CDR3 coding sequence is TGTGCCAGCAGACCGGGACAGGGGGCCTACGAGCAGTACTTC.

The CDR3: CASSFGQASNSPLHF. Written as DNA, the CDR3 is TGTGCCAGCAGCTTTGGTCAGGCGTCGAATTCACCCCTCCACTTT. The chain couples TRBV11-2 to TRBJ1-6; D gene unclear. The ends were cut back, 3 bases at V and 7 bases at J, with 13 bases in the middle. Per germline, CDR1 SGHAT and CDR2 FQNNGV. The CDR3 has 15 residues.

The genes are TRBV29-1 and TRBJ2-1, with TRBD1 matching over 7 bases. This CDR3 has 12 amino acids. The V gene end was trimmed by 7 bases and the J gene end by 7 bases; junction bases not matched to a gene: 7. Germline V gives CDR1 SQVTM, CDR2 ANQGSEA. CDR3 residues: CSGTEQGNEQFF. The CDR3 coding sequence is TGCAGCGGGACCGAACAGGGGAATGAGCAGTTCTTC.

V and J are TRBV5-5 and TRBJ2-5; 9 bases are a match to TRBD1. This CDR3 comprises 16 residues. Germline V CDR1 and CDR2: SGHKS, YYEKEE (reference sequence). With V trimmed by 4 bases and J by 5 bases, 12 bases remained unmatched. CDR3 protein: CASSPPGTGTGETQYF. As DNA, the CDR3 is TGTGCCAGCAGCCCCCCAGGGACAGGGACCGGGGAGACCCAGTACTTC. Drawing the rest from reference TRBV5-5 and TRBJ2-5, the complete variable domain is DAGVTQSPTHLIKTRGQQVTLRCSPISGHKSVSWYQQVLGQGPQFIFQYYEKEERGRGNFPDRFSARQFPNYSSELNVNALLLGDSALYLCASSPPGTGTGETQYFGPGTRLLVL.

This clone has a single count. The chain joins TRBV4-1 to TRBJ2-4; perhaps TRBD1 as D (6 bases). V shed 0 bases and J shed 5 bases, with 11 bases lying between them. This CDR3 is built from 15 residues. CDR1 is MGHRA, CDR2 YSYEKL, per germline. CDR3 sequence reads: CASSQEPGHQNIQYF. DNA of the CDR3: TGCGCCAGCAGCCAAGAACCGGGACACCAAAACATTCAGTACTTC.

This clone showed up just once. The rearrangement joins TRBV10-2 to TRBJ1-6; weak D call: TRBD1 (6 bases). V was pared by 3 bases and J by 9 bases, with 18 bases between. Germline V gene lookup returns CDR1 WSHSY and CDR2 SAAADI. There are 16 residues in the CDR3. The CDR3 DNA sequence: TGCGCCAGCAGTGATGGGGCCGGGGGGCTAAGTTCACCCCTCCACTTT. It specifies CASSDGAGGLSSPLHF.

With respect to this clone: One end of the junction fails to match germline, which may point to a read error. The CDR3 DNA is TGTGCCAGCAGCCTAGCGGGGGGGCCCTACGAGCAGTACTTC. Translation gives CASSLAGGPYEQYF. The chain is built from TRBV7-2 and TRBJ2-7; 12 nucleotides align to TRBD2. The CDR3 extends over 14 amino acids. Germline CDR1 and CDR2: SGHTA and FQGNSA.

A single count supports this clone. The V gene is TRBV19, the J gene TRBJ2-1; 12 positions match TRBD2. Germline V gene lookup returns CDR1 LNHDA and CDR2 SQIVND (reference sequence). The CDR3 runs to 15 residues. Unmatched junction bases numbered 7, after V lost 10 bases and J lost 3 bases. CDR3: CATASGGAFYNEQFF. In DNA form, the CDR3 reads TGTGCCACAGCTAGCGGGGGGGCCTTCTACAATGAGCAGTTCTTC.